These 21 T cell receptor beta chains were all obtained from the same sample, sequenced in a study of shared clonotypes between healthy human individuals. Assay: immunoSEQ multiplex PCR; the TCRdb copy retains only in-frame clones and omits some. The sample holds about 2.3 million clones, more than 80% seen once. Sequenced material: naive CD4+ T cells from PBMCs. Subset denoted: CD45RA+ positively selected. The receptors here all came from a man aged 18 to 30 in good health. Some clones in this sample may be carry-over from other donors' samples.

The chain is built from TRBV5-6 and TRBJ2-3; D not resolved. The germline gives CDR1 SGHDT, CDR2 YYEEEE. The CDR3 has 12 amino acids. V was shortened by 0 bases and J by 13 bases, with 12 bases between the two germline ends. This chain's CDR3 is CASSLGGVVEYF. DNA for the CDR3: TGTGCCAGCAGCTTGGGAGGAGTTGTGGAGTATTTT.

This chain joins TRBV4-1 and TRBJ2-7, with a possible D match to TRBD1 (5 bases). Between the trimmed V and J ends, which lost 2 bases and 4 bases, there was a span of 15 bases. CDR1 and CDR2 (germline): MGHRA, YSYEKL. This CDR3 has 15 residues. CDR3 residues: CASSQPLGRTYEQYF. The DNA for the CDR3 is TGCGCCAGCAGCCAACCCTTAGGGCGGACATACGAGCAGTACTTC.

The genes are TRBV25-1 and TRBJ2-5, with 8 bases matching TRBD2. Germline trimming cut 4 bases from V and 5 bases from J; bases unmatched to any gene: 6. Germline assignment: CDR1 MGHDK and CDR2 SYGVNS. The CDR3 sequence is 14 residues long. The DNA of the CDR3 is TGTGCCAGCAGTGGGGCTAGCGGGTGGGAGACCCAGTACTTC. This translates into CASSGASGWETQYF.

The chain uses TRBV2 and TRBJ1-1, with D unresolved. CDR1 is SNHLY, CDR2 FYNNEI, per germline. This CDR3 comprises 14 residues. Trimming removed 3 bases at V and 5 bases at J, with 13 bases between. CDR3 amino acids: CASSEGEGWTEAFF. The CDR3 DNA reads TGTGCCAGCAGTGAGGGAGAGGGTTGGACTGAAGCTTTCTTT.

The chain is built from TRBV5-1 and TRBJ2-7; 7 positions match TRBD1. Trimming removed 7 bases from V and 4 bases from J; junction bases left unmatched: 11. This CDR3 contains 14 residues. Germline V CDR1 and CDR2: SGHRS, YFSETQ. The CDR3 DNA sequence: TGCGCCAGCCACGTCACAGGGGACGAATACGAGCAGTACTTC. It is translated as CASHVTGDEYEQYF.

The chain recombines TRBV19 with TRBJ1-2; 8 bases are shared with TRBD1. In germline, CDR1 is LNHDA, CDR2 SQIVND (reference sequence). Unmatched junction bases numbered 10, after V lost 6 bases and J lost 4 bases. This CDR3 has 15 amino acids. The CDR3 region is CASSSVTGASYGYTF. The DNA for the CDR3 is TGTGCCAGTAGCTCGGTGACAGGGGCCTCCTATGGCTACACCTTC.

The CDR3 nucleotides read TGTGCCAGCAGTGGCCAACTAGCGGGAGGGATGTACGAGCAGTACTTC. Protein: CASSGQLAGGMYEQYF. V gene TRBV25-1 combines with J gene TRBJ2-7; 13 nucleotides align to TRBD2. The CDR3 sequence is 16 residues long. V shed 4 bases, J shed 4 bases, and the junction held 7 bases outside the gene matches. Looked up from germline, CDR1 is MGHDK and CDR2 is SYGVNS.

The chain links TRBV18 to TRBJ2-2; D remains unclear. The CDR3 loop spans 15 amino acids. CDR1 and CDR2 (germline): KGHSH, LQKENI. The V end was cut by 6 bases, the J end by 0 bases, with 11 bases between. The CDR3 DNA follows: TGTGCCAGCTCCCCCGGGCCAGCGAACACCGGGGAGCTGTTTTTT. Protein: CASSPGPANTGELFF.

The rearrangement links TRBV27 to TRBJ1-1; possible D gene TRBD1, 6 bases. V was cut by 3 bases and J by 3 bases, with 20 bases left in between. This CDR3 contains 17 residues. The germline CDR1 and CDR2 sequences are MNHEY and SMNVEV (reference sequence). Here the CDR3 DNA reads TGTGCCAGCAGTTTTACGAGGTCAGGGGAGGATTACACTGAAGCTTTCTTT. Translation gives CASSFTRSGEDYTEAFF.

As concerns this clone: This same CDR3 is encoded by further DNA sequences in the sample. V and J are TRBV18 and TRBJ2-5; D unclear. CDR3 length: 13 residues. Germline V gene lookup returns CDR1 KGHSH and CDR2 LQKENI. The V and J ends lost 3 bases and 1 base respectively, with 6 bases between them. CDR3 region: CASSPTVQETQYF. The CDR3 DNA reads TGTGCCAGCTCACCGACGGTCCAAGAGACCCAGTACTTC.

The chain couples TRBV10-3 to TRBJ2-7; unclear D gene. Germline-derived CDR1 and CDR2 are ENHRY and SYGVKD. The CDR3 consists of 13 residues. The germline V and J ends were trimmed by 2 bases and 1 base, with 6 bases remaining between them. In DNA form, the CDR3 reads TGTGCCATCAGTGAGAACCTATCCTACGAGCAGTACTTC. Its translation: CAISENLSYEQYF.

The rearrangement joins TRBV5-4 to TRBJ2-3; 7 nucleotides agree with TRBD1. V dropped 5 bases and J dropped 4; count of bases not matched to a gene: 7. This CDR3 is built from 14 residues. Germline V gene lookup returns CDR1 SGHNT and CDR2 YYREEE (reference sequence). CDR3 sequence (DNA): TGTGCCAGCAGGGACAGGAAGAAATCAGATACGCAGTATTTT. This encodes CASRDRKKSDTQYF.

The V gene is TRBV15, the J gene TRBJ2-7, with 8 bases identical to TRBD2. CDR3 length: 15 amino acids. Germline V gives CDR1 LNHNV, CDR2 YYDKDF (reference sequence). Trimming took 3 bases from V and 0 from J; bases not matched to a gene: 4. The CDR3 region is CATSRVSGSSYEQYF. CDR3 DNA sequence: TGTGCCACCAGCAGGGTAAGCGGGAGCTCCTACGAGCAGTACTTC. Full variable domain (missing parts from reference TRBV15 and TRBJ2-7): DAMVIQNPRYQVTQFGKPVTLSCSQTLNHNVMYWYQQKSSQAPKLLFHYYDKDFNNEADTPDNFQSRRPNTSFCFLDIRSPGLGDTAMYLCATSRVSGSSYEQYFGPGTRLTVT.

This clone was detected only once. The gene calls are TRBV6-5 and TRBJ1-5; 7 nucleotides align to TRBD1. CDR1 is MNHEY and CDR2 is SVGAGI in the germline V gene. The CDR3 consists of 16 residues. The ends lost 4 bases at V and 0 bases at J; junction bases unmatched: 6. This CDR3 reads CASSSRQGGSNQPQHF. The CDR3, as DNA: TGTGCCAGCAGTTCTAGACAGGGCGGTAGCAATCAGCCCCAGCATTTT.

The chain couples TRBV7-2 to TRBJ2-1, with 11 nucleotides matching TRBD2. There are 14 residues in the CDR3. The trim removed 6 bases at V and 10 bases at J, leaving 8 bases unmatched. Germline V gene sequence: CDR1 SGHTA, CDR2 FQGNSA. DNA of the CDR3: TGTGCCAGCAGTGCTGGGACTAGCGGCTGGGAGCAGTTCTTC. Residues: CASSAGTSGWEQFF.

The chain carries TRBV5-1 and TRBJ2-7; no reliable D call. Germline V gene data show CDR1 as SGHRS and CDR2 as YFSETQ. V lost 0 bases and J lost 0, with 10 bases in between. The CDR3 loop spans 15 amino acids. DNA for the CDR3: TGCGCCAGCAGCTTGGTGCCGGGTCTCTCCTACGAGCAGTACTTC. It is translated as CASSLVPGLSYEQYF.

A remark on this clone: The sample has other DNA sequences that encode this CDR3 too. J is TRBJ1-5 and V is TRBV5-1; the D is unclear. Looked up from germline, CDR1 is SGHRS and CDR2 is YFSETQ. The CDR3 is 13 residues long. V was clipped by 0 bases and J by 7 bases, with 8 bases between them. The DNA of the CDR3 is TGCGCCAGCAGCTTGGATGGCGACCAGCCCCAGCATTTT. It encodes CASSLDGDQPQHF. Complete variable domain (other parts from reference TRBV5-1 and TRBJ1-5): KAGVTQTPRYLIKTRGQQVTLSCSPISGHRSVSWYQQTPGQGLQFLFEYFSETQRNKGNFPGRFSGRQFSNSRSEMNVSTLELGDSALYLCASSLDGDQPQHFGDGTRLSIL.

The chain uses TRBV15 and TRBJ1-2; D call uncertain. V lost 1 base and J 7 bases, leaving 13 bases between the germline ends. The CDR3 runs 14 residues. The germline V gene has CDR1 LNHNV and CDR2 YYDKDF (reference sequence). CDR3 in DNA: TGTGCCACCAGCAGAGGATCCAAGTGGGGTGGCTACACCTTC. Residues: CATSRGSKWGGYTF.

The chain couples TRBV9 to TRBJ2-1; weak D call: TRBD2 (5 bases). Looked up from germline, CDR1 is SGDLS and CDR2 is YYNGEE. This CDR3 has 15 amino acids. The germline V and J ends were trimmed by 0 bases and 4 bases, with 11 bases remaining between them. The CDR3 nucleotides are TGTGCCAGCAGCGTAGTAGGCGGGCTATACAATGAGCAGTTCTTC. This sequence encodes CASSVVGGLYNEQFF. The variable domain in full, with the rest retrieved from reference TRBV9 and TRBJ2-1, is DSGVTQTPKHLITATGQRVTLRCSPRSGDLSVYWYQQSLDQGLQFLIQYYNGEERAKGNILERFSAQQFPDLHSELNLSSLELGDSALYFCASSVVGGLYNEQFFGPGTRLTVL.

This clone was observed a few times. The chain joins TRBV2 to TRBJ1-1; D is undetermined. Trimming removed 6 bases at V and 0 bases at J, with 11 bases between. The CDR3 runs 14 residues. Germline V lookup: CDR1 SNHLY, CDR2 FYNNEI. CDR3 coding DNA: TGTGCCAGCAGAGGACGGCCTATGAACACTGAAGCTTTCTTT. This encodes CASRGRPMNTEAFF.

The chain employs TRBV6-1 and TRBJ1-2, with a possible D match to TRBD1 (5 bases). The CDR3 totals 15 residues. Trimming took 0 bases from V and 4 from J, leaving 12 bases between them. CDR1 MNHNS and CDR2 SASEGT come from the germline V gene. CDR3 bases: TGTGCCAGCAGTGAAGCGCCAGGGCAAGCCTATGGCTACACCTTC. Translation: CASSEAPGQAYGYTF.